These 20 T cell receptor beta chains originate from one sample sequenced in a study of a mutant IDH1 vaccine in newly diagnosed glioma (dated by TCRdb to the early 2020s). The library was prepared using the immunoSEQ multiplex PCR assay. Entries here come from immuneACCESS through TCRdb and include only in-frame sequences with V and J called. Some clones fail to appear in such tables; in the studies checked, an unresolved V gene covers under half of the shortfall, and the cause of the remainder is unknown. The sample table lists roughly 84,000 clones, around 80% of them with a count of one. The ten largest clonotypes hold around 5.2% of the sample. The time point label for this specimen denotes: baseline, week 1 (first vaccination visit). Interpreted using the paper, the treatment or condition label stands for: pre-vaccination baseline after standard-of-care therapy. This material consisted of PBMCs, taken from a glioma patient treated with radiotherapy, temozolomide or both. These receptors were collected from a man between 40 and 49 years old with glioma. Some clones in this sample may be carry-over from other donors' samples.

This clone was seen once. The rearrangement joins TRBV10-3 to TRBJ2-2; TRBD2 might be the D (6 bases). From germline, CDR1 is ENHRY and CDR2 SYGVKD. The CDR3 contains 14 residues. V lost 2 bases and J lost 7, with 11 bases in between. The CDR3 DNA reads TGTGCCATCAGTGAGGGCTCCGGGGGCGGGGAGCTGTTTTTT. Protein: CAISEGSGGGELFF.

This clone was counted a few times. The chain carries TRBV18 and TRBJ2-4; 8 nucleotides match TRBD2. Germline trimming cut 3 bases from V and 7 bases from J; bases unmatched to any gene: 8. This CDR3 is built from 15 residues. Germline V gene data show CDR1 as KGHSH and CDR2 as LQKENI. CDR3 in DNA: TGTGCCAGCTCACCTCCCGGACTAGCTTTGAACATTCAGTACTTC. It codes for CASSPPGLALNIQYF.

The genes are TRBV20-1 and TRBJ1-3; the D gene is possibly TRBD1 (6 bases). The CDR3 is 11 amino acids. CDR1 and CDR2 from the germline V gene are DFQATT and SNEGSKA (reference sequence). With 4 bases removed from V and 13 bases from J, the gap between germline ends came to 14 bases. CDR3 amino acids: CSAIRTEQIYF. The CDR3 bases are TGCAGTGCTATCCGGACAGAGCAAATATATTTT.

The chain couples TRBV7-6 to TRBJ2-7; TRBD1 matches at 7 bases. CDR1 and CDR2 (germline): SGHVS, FNYEAQ. J lost 5 bases, V lost 5 bases, and 15 bases had no gene match. This CDR3 comprises 16 residues. CDR3 sequence (DNA): TGTGCCAGCAGCCCGGGAAAAGACAGGGTAAGGGACGAGCAGTACTTC. This sequence encodes CASSPGKDRVRDEQYF.

The gene calls are TRBV29-1 and TRBJ1-2; 7 positions match TRBD1. Germline trimming cut 4 bases from V and 6 bases from J; bases unmatched to any gene: 5. CDR1 and CDR2 from the germline V gene are SQVTM and ANQGSEA. CDR3 size: 12 residues. Here the CDR3 reads CSVGDREHGYTF. The DNA of the CDR3 is TGCAGCGTTGGCGACAGGGAGCATGGCTACACCTTC.

CDR3 sequence: CASSPRRTSAYNEQFF. The CDR3 DNA reads as TGCGCCAGCAGCCCAAGACGGACTAGCGCATACAATGAGCAGTTCTTC. The chain couples TRBV5-1 to TRBJ2-1, with 9 bases lining up with TRBD2. V shed 4 bases, J shed 4 bases, and the junction held 9 bases outside the gene matches. Per germline, CDR1 SGHRS and CDR2 YFSETQ. CDR3 length: 16 amino acids. Looking up the rest from reference TRBV5-1 and TRBJ2-1 gives the full variable domain: KAGVTQTPRYLIKTRGQQVTLSCSPISGHRSVSWYQQTPGQGLQFLFEYFSETQRNKGNFPGRFSGRQFSNSRSEMNVSTLELGDSALYLCASSPRRTSAYNEQFFGPGTRLTVL.

The chain couples TRBV29-1 to TRBJ2-1, with 7 bases matching TRBD1. The germline CDR1 and CDR2 sequences are SQVTM and ANQGSEA. This CDR3 is 12 amino acids long. J gave up 10 bases and V 4 bases, and 7 bases lay outside the gene matches. This CDR3 reads CSVGVGGREQFF. The CDR3 nucleotides are TGCAGCGTTGGCGTAGGGGGCAGGGAGCAGTTCTTC.

The V call is TRBV5-4, the J call TRBJ1-2; D gene unclear. The ends were cut back, 4 bases at V and 5 bases at J, with 21 bases in the middle. This CDR3 region has 16 residues. Germline CDR1 reads SGHNT; CDR2 reads YYREEE (reference sequence). CDR3 amino acids: CASSQDRGGGRYGYTF. The CDR3, as DNA: TGTGCCAGCAGCCAAGATCGGGGAGGTGGGCGATATGGCTACACCTTC. Supplemented by reference TRBV5-4 and TRBJ1-2, the full variable domain reads ETGVTQSPTHLIKTRGQQVTLRCSSQSGHNTVSWYQQALGQGPQFIFQYYREEENGRGNFPPRFSGLQFPNYSSELNVNALELDDSALYLCASSQDRGGGRYGYTFGSGTRLTVV.

The chain has TRBV4-1 and TRBJ2-7, with D possibly matching TRBD2 (5 bases). Trimming took off 0 bases at V and 2 bases at J, with 11 bases between the two ends. Per germline, CDR1 MGHRA and CDR2 YSYEKL. The CDR3 has 15 residues. CDR3 in amino acids: CASSQEGRGAYEQYF. The CDR3 DNA reads TGCGCCAGCAGCCAAGAGGGCCGGGGAGCCTACGAGCAGTACTTC.

CDR3 amino acids: CASSEGGSSYNSPLHF. CDR3 coding DNA: TGTGCCAGCAGCGAGGGGGGGAGCTCCTATAATTCACCCCTCCACTTT. The chain combines TRBV9 with TRBJ1-6; possibly TRBD1 for D (6 bases). The CDR3 length is 16 residues. Germline loops: CDR1 SGDLS, CDR2 YYNGEE. V lost 3 bases and J 0 bases, leaving 10 bases between the germline ends.

The gene calls are TRBV6-6 and TRBJ2-7, with D tentatively TRBD1 (5 bases). Germline V lookup: CDR1 MNHNY, CDR2 SVGAGI (reference sequence). The CDR3 is 16 amino acids. Trimming took 4 bases from V and 2 from J, leaving 18 bases between them. The DNA for the CDR3 is TGTGCCAGCAGTTCCCCCGACAGCGCCCTTACCTACGAGCAGTACTTC. It encodes CASSSPDSALTYEQYF.

The chain recombines TRBV30 with TRBJ2-7, with D unresolved. Per the germline V gene, CDR1 is GTSNPN and CDR2 is SVGIG (reference sequence). The germline V and J ends were trimmed by 2 bases and 2 bases, with 10 bases remaining between them. The CDR3 totals 13 residues. CDR3 bases: TGTGCCTGGAGTTTGGATAACGCCTACGAGCAGTACTTC. It yields the protein CAWSLDNAYEQYF. Combining the CDR3 with reference TRBV30 and TRBJ2-7 gives the whole variable domain SQTIHQWPATLVQPVGSPLSLECTVEGTSNPNLYWYRQAAGRGLQLLFYSVGIGQISSEVPQNLSASRPQDRQFILSSKKLLLSDSGFYLCAWSLDNAYEQYFGPGTRLTVT.

This clone was found once. The V and J genes are TRBV9 and TRBJ2-5, with 10 bases aligning to TRBD1. CDR1 SGDLS and CDR2 YYNGEE come from the germline V gene. V lost 0 bases, J lost 5 bases, and 4 bases stayed unmatched. The CDR3 is made up of 15 amino acids. CDR3 residues: CASSVGGQGWETQYF. DNA of the CDR3: TGTGCCAGCAGCGTAGGGGGACAGGGGTGGGAGACCCAGTACTTC.

The chain recombines TRBV6-1 with TRBJ2-5; D is possibly TRBD1 (5 bases). There are 15 residues in the CDR3. The germline CDR1 and CDR2 sequences are MNHNS and SASEGT. V was shortened by 6 bases and J by 7 bases, with 21 bases between the two germline ends. CDR3: CASRVKRGRAGTQYF. The CDR3 nucleotides read TGTGCCAGCAGAGTAAAAAGGGGCAGGGCTGGGACCCAGTACTTC.

V is TRBV4-1 and J is TRBJ1-4; 8 positions agree with TRBD1. With V trimmed by 2 bases and J by 8 bases, 10 bases remained unmatched. Looked up from germline, CDR1 is MGHRA and CDR2 is YSYEKL. The CDR3 extends over 16 amino acids. The CDR3 sequence: CASSQPYRGSREKLFF. In nucleotides, the CDR3 is TGCGCCAGCAGCCAACCCTACAGGGGGAGTCGGGAAAAACTGTTTTTT.

V gene TRBV7-9 combines with J gene TRBJ2-3; D is uncertain. Germline V gene data show CDR1 as SEHNR and CDR2 as FQNEAQ (reference sequence). The V end was cut by 1 base, the J end by 1 base, with 6 bases between. The CDR3 is 14 amino acids. The CDR3 nucleotides are TGTGCCAGCAGCTTAGGAACGGGCACAGATACGCAGTATTTT. Amino acid sequence: CASSLGTGTDTQYF. The full variable domain, rest sourced from reference TRBV7-9 and TRBJ2-3, is DTGVSQNPRHKITKRGQNVTFRCDPISEHNRLYWYRQTLGQGPEFLTYFQNEAQLEKSRLLSDRFSAERPKGSFSTLEIQRTEQGDSAMYLCASSLGTGTDTQYFGPGTRLTVL.

The chain joins TRBV7-2 to TRBJ1-5, with D possibly TRBD1 on 5 matching bases. Germline loops: CDR1 SGHTA, CDR2 FQGNSA. The V end lost 5 bases, the J end lost 0 bases, and 8 bases lay between the germline ends. This CDR3 region has 14 residues. The chain's CDR3 is CASSPTDSNQPQHF. In DNA form, the CDR3 reads TGTGCCAGCAGCCCGACAGATAGCAATCAGCCCCAGCATTTT.

The CDR3 nucleotides are TGTGCCAGCAGTGATGAGGGACAGGGCACTGAAGCTTTCTTT. Protein: CASSDEGQGTEAFF. The chain carries TRBV6-1 and TRBJ1-1; 9 bases map to TRBD1. Germline V gene data show CDR1 as MNHNS and CDR2 as SASEGT. V was clipped by 3 bases and J by 4 bases; unmatched bases: 3. The CDR3 runs 14 residues.

CDR3 residues: CASSQEWGDGYTF. The CDR3 region has the DNA TGTGCCAGCAGCCAAGAGTGGGGGGATGGCTACACCTTC. This chain uses TRBV14 with TRBJ1-2; the D gene is possibly TRBD1 (5 bases). V lost 0 bases and J 6 bases, leaving 8 bases between the germline ends. The germline gives CDR1 SGHDN, CDR2 FVKESK. The CDR3 covers 13 residues.

The rearrangement joins TRBV7-3 to TRBJ2-7; 7 bases agree with TRBD1. The length of the CDR3 is 13 residues. Germline V gene sequence: CDR1 SGHTA, CDR2 FQGTGA. V lost 4 bases and J lost 6; bases outside the gene matches: 6. This chain's CDR3 is CASSSRQGTEQYF. The CDR3 coding sequence is TGTGCCAGCAGCTCTCGACAGGGTACCGAGCAGTACTTC.